The entry below gives a single TCR beta chain sequence along with its context. What it binds is unknown. This record comes from a study of CD8 T cells in Susac syndrome. Broader study findings: It was acknowledged by the study that relatively few individuals were included in its TCR sequencing and HLA analysis.

RNA amounts of roughly 0.45 to 1 ug underwent reverse transcription with random hexamers. immunoSEQ multiplex PCR amplified TCR beta CDR3 across 54 Vbeta, 13 Jbeta. TCRdb reprocessed the immunoSEQ multiplex PCR reads with MiXCR, giving one entry per CDR3 protein. The table shows over 120,000 distinct CDR3 sequences, with roughly 94% occurring only once. The CDR3 has 14 amino acids. The germline CDR1 and CDR2 sequences are SGHRS and YFSETQ. V was pared by 3 bases and J by 6 bases, with 15 bases between. CD8+ and CD4+ blood T cells underwent TCR beta sequencing. Negative isolation yielded CD4+ and CD8+ T cells, and FACS enriched TEMRA cells.

Material: CD4+ T cells from PBMCs. The chain joins TRBV5-1 to TRBJ1-1; D uncertain. The sequence derives from a human donor in good health. CDR3 bases: TGCGCCAGCAGCTCGATAACTCAGGTCCCTGAAGCTTTCTTT. Translated: CASSSITQVPEAFF.